This T cell receptor (beta chain) originates from a study of T cell responses to AZD1222 COVID-19 vaccine. Findings and limits, study-wide: Possibly, clonal diversity was underestimated; donors were largely white British and included more females.

TCRdb's copy holds only in-frame clones and misses some; the assay was immunoSEQ multiplex PCR. The sample has 90,000 to 120,000 clones; approximately 89% are singletons. The count of this clone is one. Its antigen remains unknown. This CDR3 is 15 amino acids long. CDR1 is KGHDR, CDR2 SFDVKD, per germline. Trimming took 6 bases from V and 2 from J; bases not matched to a gene: 9. Sequencing used peripheral blood, obtained on day 0 of AZD1222 vaccination. This sequence was found in an adult in good health. The chain couples TRBV24-1 to TRBJ2-7, with 7 bases aligning to TRBD2. The CDR3 loop reads CATSYMGGDPYEQYF. CDR3 DNA sequence: TGTGCCACCAGTTACATGGGGGGGGACCCCTACGAGCAGTACTTC.